The clone carrying this T cell receptor (beta chain) was seen a handful of times. Its matching antigen is unknown. Time point here: newly diagnosed GD, antithyroid drugs for less than 3 months. The TCR library used RNA extracted from PBMCs. CDR3-region Arm-PCR and iRepertoire HTBI primers produced the TCR beta libraries. TCRdb itself ran the multiplex PCR reads through MiXCR, one entry per CDR3 protein. The sample consists of approximately 350,000 distinct CDR3 sequences, approximately 15% of them appearing once. The sample belongs to a study of regulatory T cells in long-lasting Graves disease. Overall study results and limits: Accuracy may have been reduced by the small sample size.

Germline V gene sequence: CDR1 SEHNR, CDR2 FQNEAQ (reference sequence). V gave up 5 bases and J gave up 4 bases, with 11 bases separating them. There are 13 residues in the CDR3. The sample was also linked to a second study, of T cells in Graves' hyperthyroidism and ophthalmopathy. That report notes: Each patient was aged 18 to 65 and had newly diagnosed hyperthyroidism of under 2 months' duration.

This receptor was identified in a man aged 35-49 years with Graves disease. The rearrangement links TRBV7-9 to TRBJ1-1; possibly TRBD1 for D (5 bases). The source was peripheral blood mononuclear cells (PBMCs), collected at new diagnosis, from a patient treated with antithyroid drugs. The CDR3, as DNA: TGTGCCAGCAGCGGTGGAGGGGCCACTGAAGCTTTCTTT. Its translation is CASSGGGATEAFF.